This T cell receptor beta chain was sequenced for a study of blood T cell repertoires in COVID-19. In the study overall: There were acute and convalescent COVID-19 samples, and they came from the United States, Italy and Spain.

The data were produced by immunoSEQ multiplex PCR, yet TCRdb's version contains in-frame clones alone and is incomplete. The table lists approximately 300,000 clones, 85% of them singletons. Germline V CDR1 and CDR2: SNHLY, FYNNEI. The V gene lost 7 bases and the J gene lost 3 bases, with 12 bases spanning the gap. The CDR3 totals 13 residues. The sample consisted of peripheral blood. This sequence was found in a woman in her 50s with active or convalescent COVID-19. V and J are TRBV2 and TRBJ1-1; maybe TRBD1 (5 bases). The CDR3 is CASTERGDTEAFF. CDR3 DNA sequence: TGTGCCAGCACCGAACGGGGGGACACTGAAGCTTTCTTT.